The 32 T cell receptor beta chains presented below share a single source sample, sequenced in a study of T cells in Graves' hyperthyroidism and ophthalmopathy. RNA transcripts yielded amplified TCR beta CDR3 regions. First-round RT-PCR targeting the TCR CDR3 was performed with the HTBI primer set. TCRdb ran MiXCR on the multiplex PCR reads and lists one entry per CDR3 protein. The data hold 700,000 to 850,000 distinct CDR3 sequences, with approximately 36% observed a single time. The sequenced sample was blood. The receptor source for this set is a woman between 40 and 55 years old with Graves' hyperthyroidism.

The table lists this clonotype with many counts. The chain joins TRBV2 to TRBJ1-2; 8 bases line up with TRBD1. The germline V gene has CDR1 SNHLY and CDR2 FYNNEI. The CDR3 is made up of 14 amino acids. With 9 bases clipped from V and 2 bases from J, the junction kept 8 bases outside the gene matches. CDR3 bases: TGTGCCAGAGTAGTGGACAGGGAGAACTATGGCTACACCTTC. It encodes CARVVDRENYGYTF. Variable domain in full (rest from reference TRBV2 and TRBJ1-2): EPEVTQTPSHQVTQMGQEVILRCVPISNHLYFYWYRQILGQKVEFLVSFYNNEISEKSEIFDDQFSVERPDGSNFTLKIRSTKLEDSAMYFCARVVDRENYGYTFGSGTRLTVV.

This clonotype was observed at least ten times. This rearrangement joins TRBV19 to TRBJ1-5, with D perhaps TRBD1 (6 bases). The length of the CDR3 is 15 residues. From germline, CDR1 is LNHDA and CDR2 SQIVND (reference sequence). The V end lost 4 bases, the J end lost 3 bases, and 13 bases lay between the germline ends. The CDR3 nucleotides are TGTGCCAGTAGTAACGGACAGTCTGCCAATCAGCCCCAGCATTTT. This gives the protein CASSNGQSANQPQHF.

With respect to this clonotype: Possible read error: a much larger clone is one base away. The CDR3 here is CAISSRGTGELFF. The CDR3 DNA follows: TGTGCCATCAGTTCCAGAGGGACCGGGGAGCTGTTTTTT. This chain links TRBV10-3 with TRBJ2-2; possibly TRBD2 for D (5 bases). Germline CDR1 reads ENHRY; CDR2 reads SYGVKD. The CDR3 runs 13 residues. V was clipped by 5 bases and J by 5 bases, with 9 bases between them.

This clonotype was counted at least ten times. The gene calls are TRBV7-7 and TRBJ1-5, with D unresolved. This CDR3 has 14 amino acids. Germline assignment: CDR1 SSHAT and CDR2 FNYEAQ (reference sequence). CDR3 protein: CASDTKTGHQPQHF. Written as DNA, the CDR3 is TGTGCTAGCGATACCAAAACCGGGCATCAGCCCCAGCATTTT.

Ten or more counts support this clonotype. CDR3 sequence (DNA): TGCAGTGCTGGTGTCAGTGGGGGATCTGGGGCCAACGTCCTGACTTTC. It encodes CSAGVSGGSGANVLTF. V is TRBV20-1 and J is TRBJ2-6; D may be TRBD1 or TRBD2 (5 bases each). Germline CDR1 and CDR2: DFQATT and SNEGSKA (reference sequence). The CDR3 has 16 residues. Deletions cut 5 bases from V and 1 base from J, with 15 bases between.

This clonotype was seen at least ten times. The V call is TRBV12-3 or TRBV12-4, the J call TRBJ1-4; D ambiguous. V lost 4 bases to trimming and J lost 7 bases, with 10 bases between them. This CDR3 is 13 amino acids long. The CDR3 loop reads CASSWAGGEKLFF. CDR3 DNA: TGTGCCAGCAGTTGGGCAGGAGGTGAAAAACTGTTTTTT.

A note on this clonotype: Germline is not matched at one junction end, which may reflect a read error. This chain joins TRBV20-1 and TRBJ2-7; the match to TRBD1 covers 9 bases. The CDR3 covers 13 residues. Per germline, CDR1 DFQATT and CDR2 SNEGSKA (reference sequence). The CDR3 DNA is TGCAGTGCCCGGACAGGGGTTTCCTACGGGCAGTACTTC. This encodes CSARTGVSYGQYF.

This clonotype has ten or more counts. V and J are TRBV13 and TRBJ2-7; 7 positions agree with TRBD1. The germline CDR1 and CDR2 sequences are PRHDT and FYEKMQ (reference sequence). V lost 6 bases and J lost 0; bases outside the gene matches: 5. The CDR3 runs 14 residues. The DNA for the CDR3 is TGTGCCAGCAGTTTCTGGGACAGCTCCTACGAGCAGTACTTC. Its translation: CASSFWDSSYEQYF.

There are many counts of this clonotype. The rearrangement links TRBV20-1 to TRBJ1-3; D uncertain. The CDR3 extends over 15 amino acids. Germline-derived CDR1 and CDR2 are DFQATT and SNEGSKA (reference sequence). V was cut by 1 base and J by 0 bases, with 10 bases left in between. The CDR3 coding sequence is TGCAGTGCTAGAGGCCACAGCGTCTCTGGAAACACCATATATTTT. Protein sequence: CSARGHSVSGNTIYF.

This clonotype turned up a few times. The CDR3 here is CASSTDGGEETQYF. CDR3 coding DNA: TGTGCCAGCAGCACCGACGGAGGCGAGGAGACCCAGTACTTC. V gene TRBV7-2 combines with J gene TRBJ2-5; tentatively, D is TRBD2 (5 bases). Germline loops: CDR1 SGHTA, CDR2 FQGNSA. The CDR3 is 14 amino acids. Deletions cut 5 bases from V and 5 bases from J, with 15 bases between.

The CDR3: CASSLFDRDNYGYTF. For the CDR3, the DNA is TGTGCCAGCAGCTTGTTTGACAGGGATAACTATGGCTACACCTTC. The V gene is TRBV5-6, the J gene TRBJ1-2; TRBD1 matches at 7 bases. V lost 1 base to trimming and J lost 1 base; unmatched junction nucleotides: 4. The length of the CDR3 is 15 residues. The germline CDR1 and CDR2 sequences are SGHDT and YYEEEE.

This clonotype was observed at least ten times. The rearrangement joins TRBV12-3 or TRBV12-4 to TRBJ1-5; D perhaps matches TRBD1 (5 bases). Deletions cut 5 bases from V and 3 bases from J, with 11 bases between. The CDR3 contains 14 residues. The CDR3 here is CASSHDSINQPQHF. The CDR3 region has the DNA TGTGCCAGCAGTCACGACAGTATCAATCAGCCCCAGCATTTT.

This clonotype was picked up a small number of times. The CDR3, as DNA: TGTGCCAGCAATCCATCCGGGGTACGACTAGGAGGCTACACCTTC. Its translation is CASNPSGVRLGGYTF. The gene calls are TRBV12-3 or TRBV12-4 and TRBJ1-2; D remains unclear. V shed 7 bases and J shed 8 bases, with 23 bases lying between them. The CDR3 has 15 amino acids.

The chain employs TRBV7-9 and TRBJ2-5, with 11 bases matching TRBD2. From germline, CDR1 is SEHNR and CDR2 FQNEAQ (reference sequence). This CDR3 has 16 amino acids. V lost 4 bases to trimming and J lost 4 bases; unmatched junction nucleotides: 8. The CDR3 loop is CASSWVAGGVGETQYF. Here the CDR3 DNA reads TGTGCCAGCAGCTGGGTAGCGGGAGGGGTTGGAGAGACCCAGTACTTC. Supplemented by reference TRBV7-9 and TRBJ2-5, the full variable domain reads DTGVSQNPRHKITKRGQNVTFRCDPISEHNRLYWYRQTLGQGPEFLTYFQNEAQLEKSRLLSDRFSAERPKGSFSTLEIQRTEQGDSAMYLCASSWVAGGVGETQYFGPGTRLLVL.

In its sample, this clonotype was seen a few times. The CDR3 reads CASSLTGDRSNEKLFF. CDR3 sequence (DNA): TGTGCCAGCAGTCTCACCGGCGATAGGAGTAATGAAAAACTGTTTTTT. The chain recombines TRBV6-5 with TRBJ1-4; no clear D. There are 16 residues in the CDR3. Trimming shortened V by 5 bases and J by 4 bases, and 17 bases separated the two germline ends. Germline CDR1 MNHEY, CDR2 SVGAGI.

This chain connects TRBV2 to TRBJ2-7, with D possibly called TRBD1 or TRBD2 (5 bases each). CDR1 is SNHLY, CDR2 FYNNEI, per germline. The ends were cut back, 6 bases at V and 3 bases at J, with 12 bases in the middle. The CDR3 has 13 amino acids. The CDR3 DNA reads TGTGCCAGCAGGGGACGGCCCTACTACGAGCAGTACTTC. Residues: CASRGRPYYEQYF.

J is TRBJ2-5 and V is TRBV29-1; D is tentatively TRBD1 or TRBD2 (5 bases each). In germline, CDR1 is SQVTM, CDR2 ANQGSEA. The CDR3 has 17 residues. Trimming removed 3 bases at V and 5 bases at J, with 25 bases between. The CDR3 DNA reads TGCAGCGTTGACTTGGGTTTGTGGGACCCAAAAGGGGAGACCCAGTACTTC. It encodes CSVDLGLWDPKGETQYF.

As regards this clonotype: At one end, the junction sequence differs from germline, possibly due to a read error. This chain links TRBV29-1 with TRBJ1-1, with TRBD1 as a possible D gene (5 bases). The germline gives CDR1 SQVTM, CDR2 ANQGSEA. The CDR3 extends over 15 amino acids. CDR3: CSVEDRGLMNTEAPF. CDR3 sequence (DNA): TGCAGCGTTGAAGATCGGGGCCTCATGAACACTGAAGCTCCCTTT.

The table lists this clonotype with many counts. The chain carries TRBV2 and TRBJ2-5; tentatively, D is TRBD1 (5 bases). The CDR3 has 11 amino acids. V was trimmed by 6 bases and J by 4 bases, leaving 6 bases between them. The V gene's germline CDR1 is SNHLY and CDR2 FYNNEI. The CDR3 nucleotides read TGTGCCAGCAGGGGGCCAGAGACCCAGTACTTC. It is translated as CASRGPETQYF.

The sample holds a few counts of this clonotype. V is TRBV20-1 and J is TRBJ2-5, with 9 nucleotides matching TRBD2. The CDR3 has 14 amino acids. V was pared by 8 bases and J by 4 bases, with 11 bases of the junction left unmatched. The germline CDR1 and CDR2 sequences are DFQATT and SNEGSKA (reference sequence). The CDR3 spells CSPLMGGGVETQYF. DNA for the CDR3: TGCAGTCCTCTAATGGGCGGGGGGGTAGAGACCCAGTACTTC.

This clonotype was seen many times. J is TRBJ1-2 and V is TRBV15; D perhaps matches TRBD1 (5 bases). Per germline, CDR1 LNHNV and CDR2 YYDKDF (reference sequence). The CDR3 sequence is 14 residues long. V was pared by 0 bases and J by 4 bases, with 9 bases between. The CDR3: CATSRDRAGYGYTF. The DNA of the CDR3 is TGTGCCACCAGCAGAGACAGGGCGGGCTATGGCTACACCTTC. Filled out from reference TRBV15 and TRBJ1-2, the complete variable domain reads DAMVIQNPRYQVTQFGKPVTLSCSQTLNHNVMYWYQQKSSQAPKLLFHYYDKDFNNEADTPDNFQSRRPNTSFCFLDIRSPGLGDTAMYLCATSRDRAGYGYTFGSGTRLTVV.

On this clonotype: Because it lacks the conserved phenylalanine or tryptophan at the end, this CDR3 is likely a read error. The gene calls are TRBV6-5 and TRBJ2-7, with D hard to call. The germline V gene encodes CDR1 MNHEY and CDR2 SVGAGI. The CDR3 runs to 16 residues. V was cut by 4 bases and J by 0 bases, with 16 bases left in between. CDR3 amino acids: CASSSMSLGNSYEQYL. The CDR3 coding sequence is TGTGCCAGCAGTTCGATGTCATTGGGGAACTCCTACGAGCAGTACCTC.

This clonotype was detected many times. The rearrangement joins TRBV15 to TRBJ1-1; the match to TRBD1 covers 8 bases. J gave up 6 bases and V 5 bases, and 11 bases lay outside the gene matches. The CDR3 loop spans 15 amino acids. Germline V lookup: CDR1 LNHNV, CDR2 YYDKDF (reference sequence). Here the CDR3 DNA reads TGTGCCACCAGCCCTAAGACAGGGGCGAAGGCTGAAGCTTTCTTT. Translating it yields CATSPKTGAKAEAFF.

This clonotype has at least ten counts. The genes are TRBV15 and TRBJ1-1; maybe TRBD1 (5 bases). The CDR3 spans 15 residues. Germline V gene lookup returns CDR1 LNHNV and CDR2 YYDKDF (reference sequence). Between the trimmed V and J ends, which lost 2 bases and 4 bases, there was a span of 14 bases. In DNA form, the CDR3 reads TGTGCCACCAGCAGAACTCGGGGCTCGGGCACTGAAGCTTTCTTT. Translated, it gives CATSRTRGSGTEAFF.

The J gene is TRBJ1-3, the V gene TRBV2; D unresolved. In germline, CDR1 is SNHLY, CDR2 FYNNEI. Trimming took off 5 bases at V and 0 bases at J, with 23 bases between the two ends. The CDR3 is made up of 19 amino acids. CDR3 loop: CASSLFPISGRSSGNTIYF. CDR3 nucleotide sequence: TGTGCCAGCAGTTTATTCCCCATTTCCGGCAGGAGCTCTGGAAACACCATATATTTT.

In this sample, this clonotype turned up many times. The chain carries TRBV4-3 and TRBJ1-1; no clear D gene. Germline-derived CDR1 and CDR2 are LGHNA and YSLEER. This CDR3 contains 14 residues. The V and J ends lost 0 bases and 7 bases respectively, with 12 bases between them. The CDR3: CASSQERVISEAFF. The CDR3 bases are TGCGCCAGCAGCCAAGAGCGGGTTATAAGTGAAGCTTTCTTT.

The chain combines TRBV12-3 or TRBV12-4 with TRBJ1-2, with D unresolved. V lost 6 bases to trimming and J lost 4 bases, with 12 bases between them. The CDR3 is 13 amino acids. Here the CDR3 reads CASSPAGGYGYTF. The CDR3 region has the DNA TGTGCCAGCAGCCCCGCCGGAGGCTATGGCTACACCTTC.

This clonotype was found many times. V and J are TRBV7-2 and TRBJ2-2, with 11 bases identical to TRBD2. CDR3 length equals 17 residues. V was clipped by 1 base and J by 3 bases; unmatched bases: 4. Looked up from germline, CDR1 is SGHTA and CDR2 is FQGNSA. In DNA form, the CDR3 reads TGTGCCAGCAGCTTAGTTAGCGGGAGGGCGTACACCGGGGAGCTGTTTTTT. Translated: CASSLVSGRAYTGELFF.

The V gene is TRBV5-4, the J gene TRBJ1-1; D is uncertain. From germline, CDR1 is SGHNT and CDR2 YYREEE (reference sequence). V was shortened by 3 bases and J by 4 bases, with 10 bases between the two germline ends. CDR3 length equals 13 residues. This CDR3 is CASSYDTLTEAFF. DNA for the CDR3: TGTGCCAGCAGCTATGATACACTCACTGAAGCTTTCTTT. Variable domain in full (rest from reference TRBV5-4 and TRBJ1-1): ETGVTQSPTHLIKTRGQQVTLRCSSQSGHNTVSWYQQALGQGPQFIFQYYREEENGRGNFPPRFSGLQFPNYSSELNVNALELDDSALYLCASSYDTLTEAFFGQGTRLTVV.

The V gene is TRBV4-3, the J gene TRBJ2-2; 10 bases align to TRBD2. Germline trimming cut 5 bases from V and 3 bases from J; bases unmatched to any gene: 18. Germline-derived CDR1 and CDR2 are LGHNA and YSLEER. The length of the CDR3 is 20 residues. The CDR3 is CASSYMAASGRAGDTGELFF. CDR3 nucleotide sequence: TGCGCCAGCAGCTACATGGCCGCAAGCGGGAGGGCCGGGGACACCGGGGAGCTGTTTTTT.

This clonotype occurred a few times. The V gene is TRBV18, the J gene TRBJ2-7; perhaps TRBD1 as D (5 bases). The CDR3 contains 14 residues. The germline V gene has CDR1 KGHSH and CDR2 LQKENI. The ends were cut back, 4 bases at V and 6 bases at J, with 16 bases in the middle. CDR3 nucleotides: TGTGCCAGCTCACTCTCTGATCAGGGTACCGAGCAGTACTTC. Residues: CASSLSDQGTEQYF.

V usage is TRBV7-9 and J usage is TRBJ1-1; D not certain. This CDR3 spans 13 amino acids. The V gene's germline CDR1 is SEHNR and CDR2 FQNEAQ (reference sequence). V shed 11 bases and J shed 0 bases, with 13 bases lying between them. The CDR3 region is CAWTVQMNTEAFF. CDR3 sequence (DNA): TGTGCCTGGACGGTGCAAATGAACACTGAAGCTTTCTTT. Full variable domain (outside the CDR3, taken from reference TRBV7-9 and TRBJ1-1): DTGVSQNPRHKITKRGQNVTFRCDPISEHNRLYWYRQTLGQGPEFLTYFQNEAQLEKSRLLSDRFSAERPKGSFSTLEIQRTEQGDSAMYLCAWTVQMNTEAFFGQGTRLTVV.